This TCR beta chain came from a study of CD8 T cells in ankylosing spondylitis. Study conclusions and caveats: Disease-linked clones displayed a CD8+ phenotype and appeared relatively rarely in peripheral blood. Within ankylosing spondylitis blood, a TCR beta motif made up of fewer than ten highly homologous variants appeared to be characteristic.

This clonotype has at least ten counts. No antigen is known for it. Quantitative 5'-RACE with molecular barcodes was used to make the TCR beta libraries. TCRdb re-derived calls from the 5' RACE reads in MiXCR, one entry per CDR3 protein. The sample contains 25,000 or so distinct CDR3 sequences, 7.9% of which appear only once. The CDR3 totals 13 residues. Germline CDR1 and CDR2: MNHEY and SVGEGT. The V and J ends lost 6 bases and 7 bases, in that order; junction bases with no gene match: 3. The chain is built from TRBV6-2 or TRBV6-3 and TRBJ2-2, with 9 nucleotides matching TRBD2. Sequencing was performed on blood. This receptor was obtained from a male donor with ankylosing spondylitis or in good health (not recorded which). The CDR3 bases are TGTGCCAGCAGCCGTAGCGGGAGCGGGGAGCTGTTTTTT. Translated: CASSRSGSGELFF.